This T cell receptor beta chain came from a study of T cells after yellow fever vaccination. A remark on this clonotype: No antigen is known for it.

General study results and limits: A large majority of primary-vaccination clones showed up again after the booster (96% CD4, around 85% CD8). By day 5 rather than day 15, the secondary response had peaked, though it was weaker. Clonotypes appearing in both CD4 and CD8 compartments existed, and their share was small.

UMIs were added to TCR cDNA along with a universal primer site when it was made by 5'RACE template switching. TCRdb reprocessed the 5' RACE reads via MiXCR and lists one record per CDR3 protein. Counted here are around 500,000 distinct CDR3 sequences, roughly 22% occurring once; the ten biggest clones make up around 16%. V was pared by 6 bases and J by 5 bases, with 11 bases between. The CDR3 extends over 13 amino acids. The receptor's source is a man between 18 and 35 years old who received the YFV17D yellow fever vaccine. The V gene is TRBV12-3 or TRBV12-4, the J gene TRBJ1-5; no clear D. This material consisted of PBMCs, taken approximately 20 days after the first yellow fever vaccination. In nucleotides, the CDR3 is TGTGCCAGCAGGAGGACGGCCTATCAGCCCCAGCATTTT. Encoded protein: CASRRTAYQPQHF.